These 11 T cell receptor beta chains came from one sample sequenced in a study of shared clonotypes between healthy human individuals. Data came from immunoSEQ multiplex PCR; TCRdb stores just in-frame clones and leaves some out. The table has roughly 2 million clones, 85% to 95% seen once. The specimen was naive CD4+ T cells sorted from blood. Regarding subset: CD45RA+ positively selected. The receptors derive from a man in his late teens or twenties in good health.

J is TRBJ1-1 and V is TRBV7-8; the D is unclear. V was cut by 3 bases and J by 6 bases, with 11 bases left in between. From germline, CDR1 is SGHVS and CDR2 FQNEAQ. This CDR3 contains 13 residues. The CDR3 nucleotides read TGTGCCAGCAGCTTCTACGAGGACCCTGAAGCTTTCTTT. This codes for CASSFYEDPEAFF.

This chain links TRBV10-3 with TRBJ1-2; no reliable D call. The V and J ends lost 3 bases and 3 bases respectively, with 11 bases between them. This CDR3 contains 14 residues. Germline V gene sequence: CDR1 ENHRY, CDR2 SYGVKD. CDR3 sequence: CAISDGPSDYGYTF. The CDR3 nucleotides are TGTGCCATCAGTGACGGACCCTCCGACTATGGCTACACCTTC.

CDR3 amino acids: CASRGTGTVNTEAFF. CDR3 nucleotide sequence: TGTGCCAGCAGGGGGACAGGGACGGTGAACACTGAAGCTTTCTTT. The chain recombines TRBV7-8 with TRBJ1-1, with 9 bases aligning to TRBD1. J was trimmed by 0 bases and V by 6 bases; bases with no gene match: 5. Germline V gene data show CDR1 as SGHVS and CDR2 as FQNEAQ. The CDR3 length is 15 residues.

The rearrangement uses TRBV4-1 and TRBJ2-7; TRBD2 might be the D (6 bases). CDR1 is MGHRA and CDR2 is YSYEKL in the germline V gene. V was clipped by 4 bases and J by 5 bases, with 12 bases between them. This CDR3 spans 13 amino acids. The CDR3 region has the DNA TGCGCCAGCAGCCGACTAGTCATTGACGAGCAGTACTTC. Its protein product is CASSRLVIDEQYF.

This chain connects TRBV7-2 to TRBJ2-3; D is uncertain. Germline-derived CDR1 and CDR2 are SGHTA and FQGNSA. V lost 5 bases, J lost 3 bases, and 15 bases lay in between. The CDR3 covers 15 residues. This CDR3 reads CASSPQVQPTDTQYF. In DNA, the CDR3 is TGTGCCAGCAGCCCCCAGGTACAACCGACAGATACGCAGTATTTT.

This rearrangement joins TRBV7-2 to TRBJ1-4; unclear D gene. This CDR3 is 13 amino acids long. Germline assignment: CDR1 SGHTA and CDR2 FQGNSA. The V and J ends lost 5 bases and 8 bases respectively, with 12 bases between them. The CDR3 spells CASSRPPGEKLFF. The CDR3 DNA follows: TGTGCCAGCAGCCGCCCGCCTGGGGAAAAACTGTTTTTT.

CDR3 sequence: CASSLATGPGETQYF. In nucleotides, the CDR3 is TGCGCCAGCAGCTTGGCCACAGGCCCCGGGGAGACCCAGTACTTC. The chain couples TRBV5-1 to TRBJ2-5; weak D call: TRBD1 (5 bases). Germline CDR1 and CDR2: SGHRS and YFSETQ. The CDR3 contains 15 residues. V was pared by 0 bases and J by 5 bases, with 14 bases between.

The genes are TRBV7-2 and TRBJ2-7; D remains ambiguous. Germline loops: CDR1 SGHTA, CDR2 FQGNSA. CDR3 length: 15 residues. V lost 7 bases and J 6 bases, leaving 22 bases between the germline ends. This chain's CDR3 is CASTPPAQVRTEQYF. CDR3 DNA sequence: TGTGCCAGCACCCCCCCGGCGCAGGTCCGTACCGAGCAGTACTTC.

The J gene is TRBJ1-2, the V gene TRBV6-4; D possibly corresponds to TRBD1 (5 bases). The CDR3 consists of 13 residues. The ends were cut back, 3 bases at V and 0 bases at J, with 5 bases in the middle. Per germline, CDR1 MRHNA and CDR2 SNTAGT. In DNA, the CDR3 is TGTGCCAGCAGTGAAGGGGCTAACTATGGCTACACCTTC. Amino acids: CASSEGANYGYTF.

The V gene is TRBV5-4, the J gene TRBJ2-7; 9 bases line up with TRBD1. V shed 3 bases, J shed 5 bases, and the junction held 6 bases outside the gene matches. CDR1 and CDR2 (germline): SGHNT, YYREEE (reference sequence). This CDR3 contains 14 residues. The CDR3 nucleotides read TGTGCCAGCAGCTCACAGGGGGCTGTCAACGAGCAGTACTTC. Protein product: CASSSQGAVNEQYF. The complete variable domain, with remaining parts taken from reference TRBV5-4 and TRBJ2-7, reads ETGVTQSPTHLIKTRGQQVTLRCSSQSGHNTVSWYQQALGQGPQFIFQYYREEENGRGNFPPRFSGLQFPNYSSELNVNALELDDSALYLCASSSQGAVNEQYFGPGTRLTVT.

The chain joins TRBV11-2 to TRBJ2-3; 9 nucleotides line up with TRBD1. Germline lookup yields CDR1 SGHAT and CDR2 FQNNGV. The V segment lost 5 bases and the J segment 4 bases; nucleotides outside the gene matches: 10. This CDR3 comprises 16 residues. The chain's CDR3 is CASSLAWDRAADTQYF. DNA for the CDR3: TGTGCCAGCAGCCTCGCCTGGGACAGGGCGGCAGATACGCAGTATTTT.